This is a list of T cell receptor beta chains from one sample in a study of control samples from healthy donors and cancer patients. Generated by immunoSEQ multiplex PCR, the TCRdb table keeps only in-frame clones and is missing some. Of some 76,000 clones listed, roughly 89% are singletons. Sequencing input: PBMCs. These receptors all come from a woman aged 45-65 years with colorectal cancer. Both conserved end residues are part of each CDR3. A D gene is named only where the DNA matches it firmly. A clone size is listed for some rows: how often the clone was seen (once, few, many), or a class if it is expanded.

size,J,V,D,DNA,CDR3
-,TRBJ1-2,TRBV6-5,TRBD1,TGTGCCGTCCTGACAGGGCTTTCGAGTGGCTACACCTTC,CAVLTGLSSGYTF
once,TRBJ2-1,TRBV7-9,-,TGTGCCAGCAGCTCCCAAGGGGGGAGAATTAGGAATGAGCAGTTCTTC,CASSSQGGRIRNEQFF
once,TRBJ2-2,TRBV7-2,-,TGTGCCAGCAGCTTAAACGGGGCGAACACCGGGGAGCTGTTTTTT,CASSLNGANTGELFF
-,TRBJ1-2,TRBV4-3,TRBD1,TGCGCCAGCAGCCCCCCGGACAGGCCTCACTATGGCTACACCTTC,CASSPPDRPHYGYTF
-,TRBJ1-4,TRBV10-2,-,TGCGCCAGCAGCAACCAGGGGAAAAATGAAAAACTGTTTTTT,CASSNQGKNEKLFF
-,TRBJ2-5,TRBV6-5,TRBD1,TGTGCCAGCAGCCCGGGGACAGGGGTTCCAGAGACCCAGTACTTC,CASSPGTGVPETQYF
-,TRBJ2-2,TRBV19,-,TGTGCCAGTAGTATTAGTTTTTACACCGGGGAGCTGTTTTTT,CASSISFYTGELFF
-,TRBJ2-1,TRBV6-5,-,TGTGCCAGCAGTCAGACAGTTAAGCAGTTCTTC,CASSQTVKQFF
-,TRBJ1-1,TRBV29-1,-,TGCAGCGTTGAACTTAACACTGAAGCTTTCTTT,CSVELNTEAFF
once,TRBJ2-3,TRBV6-5,-,TGTGCCAGCAGCCGAGCGACCGATGAGAGAGATACGCAGTATTTT,CASSRATDERDTQYF
once,TRBJ1-2,TRBV20-1,-,TGCAGTGCTAGTCTGGGAGGCTATGGCTACACCTTC,CSASLGGYGYTF
few,TRBJ1-1,TRBV2,-,TGTGCCAGCACGGTAGCGGAGAACACTGAAGCTTTCTTT,CASTVAENTEAFF
few,TRBJ1-6,TRBV5-1,TRBD1,TGCGCCAGCAGCTTGGCCCAGGGGGCCTCGTATAATTCACCCCTCCACTTT,CASSLAQGASYNSPLHF
-,TRBJ1-1,TRBV6-2/TRBV6-3,-,TGTGCCAGCAGTTACCAAGCTATGAACACTGAAGCTTTCTTT,CASSYQAMNTEAFF
-,TRBJ2-3,TRBV7-2,TRBD2,TGTGCCAGCAGCCGCCGACTAGCAAATACGCAGTATTTT,CASSRRLANTQYF
-,TRBJ2-3,TRBV29-1,TRBD2,TGCAGCGTGAGAGCGGGGGCCTCCACAGATACGCAGTATTTT,CSVRAGASTDTQYF
few,TRBJ1-6,TRBV7-9,TRBD1,TGTGCCAGCAGTAGGACAGGGAAGAATTCACCCCTCCACTTT,CASSRTGKNSPLHF
few,TRBJ1-2,TRBV3-1/TRBV3-2,-,TGTGCCAGCAGCCCCTGGGACCGGAACTATGGCTACACCTTC,CASSPWDRNYGYTF
-,TRBJ1-2,TRBV28,-,TGTGCCAGCAGTTTATCCCAGGGCTCCAACTATGGCTACACCTTC,CASSLSQGSNYGYTF
-,TRBJ1-6,TRBV4-3,-,TGCGCCAGCAGCCAAGGCTTAACAGGCGATAATTCACCCCTCCACTTT,CASSQGLTGDNSPLHF
-,TRBJ2-4,TRBV21-1,-,TGTGCCAGCACCAGGGGGAACGGCCGACTCTTAGCCAAAAACATTCAGTACTTC,CASTRGNGRLLAKNIQYF
few,TRBJ2-3,TRBV24-1,TRBD1,TGTGCCACCAGTGACTCCGGACAGGGGACAGATACGCAGTATTTT,CATSDSGQGTDTQYF
-,TRBJ2-1,TRBV6-5,-,TGTGCCAGCAAAAGGGGTTCCTACAATGAGCAGTTCTTC,CASKRGSYNEQFF
-,TRBJ1-2,TRBV30,TRBD1,TGTGCCTGGAGGAGGGGCAGGGGGCCGGTCTATGGCTACACCTTC,CAWRRGRGPVYGYTF
-,TRBJ2-1,TRBV6-5,-,TGTGCCAGCATGCGGAGTAGCGGCAATGAGCAGTTCTTC,CASMRSSGNEQFF
once,TRBJ2-5,TRBV21-1,-,TGTGCCAGCAGCCAGGGCGGTGGTACAGGGCAAGAGACCCAGTACTTC,CASSQGGGTGQETQYF
-,TRBJ1-1,TRBV29-1,-,TGCAGCGTTGAAGATCTTAGGTTCGGGGGGATGAACACTGAAGCTTTCTTT,CSVEDLRFGGMNTEAFF
-,TRBJ2-3,TRBV24-1,TRBD1,TGTGCCACCAGTGACCGGACAGGTACAGATACGCAGTATTTT,CATSDRTGTDTQYF
-,TRBJ1-4,TRBV4-3,-,TGCGCCAGCAGCCAAGGTGGGATACCCAATGAAAAACTGTTTTTT,CASSQGGIPNEKLFF
few,TRBJ2-2,TRBV27,TRBD1,TGTGCCAGCGGCCGGGACAGAGGGGCCGGGGAGCTGTTTTTT,CASGRDRGAGELFF
-,TRBJ2-5,TRBV14,-,TGTGCCAGCAGCCAAGTGGGGCATGCCAAGGAGACCCAGTACTTC,CASSQVGHAKETQYF
-,TRBJ1-4,TRBV6-5,TRBD1,TGTGCCAGCAGTTCGGGACAGGCCGATGAAAAACTGTTTTTT,CASSSGQADEKLFF
-,TRBJ1-4,TRBV25-1,-,TGTGCCAGCAGTAATCGGGGGTCTGCTAATGAAAAACTGTTTTTT,CASSNRGSANEKLFF
-,TRBJ2-3,TRBV25-1,-,TGTGCCAGCAGTGAATCGGGGGATATGAATACGCAGTATTTT,CASSESGDMNTQYF
-,TRBJ1-1,TRBV12-3/TRBV12-4,-,TGTGCCAGCAGTTTAGGTGTCAGGGGAGCTTTCTTT,CASSLGVRGAFF
large,TRBJ2-6,TRBV4-3,-,TGCGCCAGCAGCCGAGACTCTCAGGGCACCGGGGCCAACGTCCTGACTTTC,CASSRDSQGTGANVLTF
-,TRBJ1-4,TRBV10-3,TRBD1,TGTGCCACGAGAGGTGTGACAGGGGATTCAACTAATGAAAAACTGTTTTTT,CATRGVTGDSTNEKLFF
-,TRBJ2-5,TRBV29-1,TRBD2,TGCAGCGTTGGGACCAGCGGGGCGGAGACCCAGTACTTC,CSVGTSGAETQYF
-,TRBJ1-6,TRBV30,-,TGTGCCTGGAGCATTGGGGACACCCGGAATTCACCCCTCCACTTT,CAWSIGDTRNSPLHF
-,TRBJ1-2,TRBV6-4,TRBD1,TGTGCCAGCAGTGACACGGGACAGGGGGTCCCCTATGGCTACACCTTC,CASSDTGQGVPYGYTF
-,TRBJ1-6,TRBV7-2,-,TGTGCCAGCAGCTTGGTCCGGATTGGGAGGTCACCCCTCCACTTT,CASSLVRIGRSPLHF
-,TRBJ2-5,TRBV6-5,-,TGTGCCAGCAGTTACCTGGGACCACAAGAGACCCAGTACTTC,CASSYLGPQETQYF
-,TRBJ2-5,TRBV9,TRBD2,TGTGCCAGCAGCGATAGCGGGGGGGCCGGGGAGACCCAGTACTTC,CASSDSGGAGETQYF
-,TRBJ2-4,TRBV4-2,-,TGTGCCAGCAGCCAAGACGGTCTAGCCAAAAACATTCAGTACTTC,CASSQDGLAKNIQYF
once,TRBJ1-5,TRBV24-1,-,TGTGCCACCAGTGACGGGCCCCGGCCCCAGCATTTT,CATSDGPRPQHF
-,TRBJ2-5,TRBV18,-,TGTGCCAGCTCACCACGGCCTTTCTCTGGGGAGACCCAGTACTTC,CASSPRPFSGETQYF
-,TRBJ2-2,TRBV27,-,TGTGCCAGCAGTTTCTTCCGCGGGGAGCTGTTTTTT,CASSFFRGELFF
-,TRBJ1-6,TRBV5-6,TRBD1,TGTGCCAGCAGCTACGACAGGGGGCAGAATTCACCCCTCCACTTT,CASSYDRGQNSPLHF
-,TRBJ1-6,TRBV6-5,-,TGTGCCAGCAGCCGCGGGACGGAGAATTCACCCCTCCACTTT,CASSRGTENSPLHF
once,TRBJ2-3,TRBV7-2,TRBD2,TGTGCCAGCAGCCCCACCGGTTTAGCGGGGGGGCAATCAGATACGCAGTATTTT,CASSPTGLAGGQSDTQYF
-,TRBJ2-2,TRBV6-1,TRBD1,TGTGCCAGCAGTGCAACGCTGGACAGGGCTGTCTACACCGGGGAGCTGTTTTTT,CASSATLDRAVYTGELFF
-,TRBJ1-2,TRBV7-2,-,TGTGCCAGCAGCTTATCCGAGGTTATCTATGGCTACACCTTC,CASSLSEVIYGYTF
-,TRBJ2-2,TRBV19,TRBD1,TGTGCCAGTAGCCGCTCAGGGGGAAACACCGGGGAGCTGTTTTTT,CASSRSGGNTGELFF
-,TRBJ1-2,TRBV7-8,TRBD1,TGTGCCAGCAGTTTTAGGACTTTGGACAGGGATTATGGCTACACCTTC,CASSFRTLDRDYGYTF
-,TRBJ2-5,TRBV5-8,-,TGTGCCAGCAGCTTGACGGCTGAGACCCAGTACTTC,CASSLTAETQYF
-,TRBJ2-2,TRBV9,-,TGTGCCAGCAGCGCATGGCAGGCGAGCACCGGGGAGCTGTTTTTT,CASSAWQASTGELFF
-,TRBJ2-3,TRBV24-1,TRBD1,TGTGCCACCAGTCCTTCGACAGGGGAAACAGATACGCAGTATTTT,CATSPSTGETDTQYF
-,TRBJ1-5,TRBV6-1,-,TGTGCCAGCAGTGAGGGGGGGGGCTTTTCCCATCAGCCCCAGCATTTT,CASSEGGGFSHQPQHF
-,TRBJ2-5,TRBV10-3,TRBD2,TGTGCCATCAGTGAAGGCGGGGGGGCGGAGACCCAGTACTTC,CAISEGGGAETQYF